There are a few counts of the clone carrying this T cell receptor (beta chain). No antigen is known for it. These data originate in a study of T-cell memory formation after mild COVID-19. A single record per CDR3 protein comes from TCRdb applying MiXCR to the 5' RACE reads. The data show a few hundred thousand distinct CDR3 sequences, over 11% seen once. Study-wide findings and caveats: Proof of SARS-CoV-2 specificity was absent for the second-wave clones that crested on day 37. Mainly CM and EM harbored the contracting CD4+ clones; mainly EMRA harbored the CD8+ ones.

V was cut by 3 bases and J by 1 base, with 13 bases left in between. The CDR3 sequence is 16 residues long. Germline loops: CDR1 SGHTA, CDR2 FQGNSA. Sequencing input: PBMCs or a T cell subset sorted from them (not recorded which). The chain carries TRBV7-2 and TRBJ1-3; no reliable D call. This receptor was obtained from a man younger than 35 who had mild COVID-19 (a few samples of this study predate the infection). Cell type and time point are not known. The CDR3 loop is CASSFVAGLSGNTIYF. DNA for the CDR3: TGTGCCAGCAGCTTCGTGGCGGGCTTATCTGGAAACACCATATATTTT.